Listed below are T cell receptor beta chains from one sample, sequenced in a study of radiotherapy plus CTLA-4 blockade in lung cancer. Profiling relied on immunoSEQ multiplex PCR, and the TCRdb table lists in-frame clones only, not all of them. Of roughly 30,000 clones in the sample, 77% are singletons; the top ten hold less than 25%. This material consisted of peripheral blood, taken from a patient treated with radiotherapy plus ipilimumab. Receptors were obtained from a human donor with non-small cell lung cancer that progressed on radiotherapy plus ipilimumab. Both conserved end residues are part of each CDR3. A D gene is named only where the DNA matches it firmly. The size entry is marked missing in some rows and otherwise reads once, few, many or a size class.

TRBV2	TRBJ1-4	NA	NA	TGTGCCAGCAGTGAGATGCGGGGGCGAGGAGAAAAACTGTTTTTT	CASSEMRGRGEKLFF
TRBV28	TRBJ2-5	few	NA	TGTGCCAGCAGTTTGGCGGTGTACCAAGAGACCCAGTACTTC	CASSLAVYQETQYF
TRBV5-4	TRBJ2-3	NA	NA	TGTGCCAGCAGCTTGGACAGCACAGATACGCAGTATTTT	CASSLDSTDTQYF
TRBV19	TRBJ1-1	NA	TRBD1	TGTGCCAGTAGTATGGACAGGGTTGGGCCTGAAGCTTTCTTT	CASSMDRVGPEAFF
TRBV19	TRBJ2-5	once	TRBD1	TGTGCCAGTAGTGATACAGGGGGCCGAGAGACCCAGTACTTC	CASSDTGGRETQYF
TRBV21-1	TRBJ2-1	NA	NA	TGTGCCAGCAGCAAAGTCGACAGGGGGAAGTGTTCCTACAATGAGCAGTTCTTC	CASSKVDRGKCSYNEQFF
TRBV5-6	TRBJ2-7	once	NA	TGTGCCAGCAGCTTTATCGGGTCGAGCTCCTACGAGCAGTACTTC	CASSFIGSSSYEQYF
TRBV19	TRBJ2-7	NA	TRBD1	TGTGCCAGTAGTTGGGACAGCCAGACATTATACGAGCAGTACTTC	CASSWDSQTLYEQYF
TRBV6-5	TRBJ2-7	NA	TRBD1	TGTGCCAGCAGTCCGGGACAGGGGATGACCTACGAGCAGTACTTC	CASSPGQGMTYEQYF
TRBV10-1	TRBJ2-3	NA	TRBD2	TGCGCCAGCTACTGTGGCGGGAGTGGGACAGATACGCAGTATTTT	CASYCGGSGTDTQYF
TRBV28	TRBJ2-2	NA	NA	TGTGCCAGCAGTATGGGTCAAAACACCGGGGAGCTGTTTTTT	CASSMGQNTGELFF
TRBV28	TRBJ2-3	NA	NA	TGTGCCAGCAGTTTCGATGGGACTAGCACAGATACGCAGTATTTT	CASSFDGTSTDTQYF
TRBV7-2	TRBJ2-5	NA	NA	TGTGCCAGCAGCCCTAAGACCTTAATGACCCAGTACTTC	CASSPKTLMTQYF
TRBV5-6	TRBJ2-2	NA	TRBD2	TGTGCCAGCAGTCCGGTAGCGGGAGCGGAGACCGGGGAGCTGTTTTTT	CASSPVAGAETGELFF
TRBV27	TRBJ2-1	few	NA	TGTGCCAGCAGTACCCTGGGCAGGGCCGATGAGCAGTTCTTC	CASSTLGRADEQFF
TRBV27	TRBJ2-7	NA	NA	TGTGCCAGCAGTCTTGGGCCTACCATTAAGCAGTACTTC	CASSLGPTIKQYF
TRBV5-6	TRBJ2-7	few	TRBD1	TGTGCCAGCAGCTTGGGACAGGGATTCTACGAGCAGTACTTC	CASSLGQGFYEQYF
TRBV6-6	TRBJ1-1	NA	NA	TGTGCCAGCAGTGCCCGGGGGACTAACACTGAAGCTTTCTTT	CASSARGTNTEAFF
TRBV5-1	TRBJ2-5	NA	TRBD2	TGCGCCAGCAGCTCCGGGACTAGCGGGAGGGCAAGGGAGACCCAGTACTTC	CASSSGTSGRARETQYF
TRBV4-1	TRBJ1-1	NA	TRBD1	TGCGCCAGCAGCCAAGCCTACAGGGGGCGAACTGAAGCTTTCTTT	CASSQAYRGRTEAFF
TRBV5-4	TRBJ1-3	NA	NA	TGTGCCAGCAGCTCCTACACTGGAAACACCATATATTTT	CASSSYTGNTIYF
TRBV4-1	TRBJ2-1	NA	TRBD2	TGCGCCAGCAGGCGGACTAGCGGGGGGGATTGGAATGAGCAGTTCTTC	CASRRTSGGDWNEQFF
TRBV18	TRBJ1-3	NA	TRBD1	TGTGCCAGCTCACTGGGACAGCAAGGAAACACCATATATTTT	CASSLGQQGNTIYF
TRBV4-2	TRBJ2-5	NA	NA	TGTGCCAGCAGCCAGCGATACCAAGAGACCCAGTACTTC	CASSQRYQETQYF
TRBV7-8	TRBJ2-5	NA	NA	TGTGCCAGCAGCTTACGCGAGCCGGGTCTGGGCAAAGAGACCCAGTACTTC	CASSLREPGLGKETQYF
TRBV28	TRBJ1-1	medium-sized	NA	TGTGCCAGCAGTTTTGAGTTCCGGAGGGACACTGAAGCTTTCTTT	CASSFEFRRDTEAFF
TRBV5-1	TRBJ2-3	NA	NA	TGCGCCAGCAGCTTGTTAGGGTCAGATACGCAGTATTTT	CASSLLGSDTQYF
TRBV6-5	TRBJ1-1	NA	NA	TGTGCCAGCACCCCAGGGGCAGGGGTGAACACTGAAGCTTTCTTT	CASTPGAGVNTEAFF
TRBV5-1	TRBJ1-4	NA	NA	TGCGCCAGCAGCCTTGGAAGGGACGAAAAACTGTTTTTT	CASSLGRDEKLFF
TRBV6-6	TRBJ1-3	few	NA	TGTGCCAGCTCCTCCACGACAGGCGCTGGAAACACCATATATTTT	CASSSTTGAGNTIYF
TRBV10-3	TRBJ2-2	NA	NA	TGTGCCATCAGTGTGGACCTGAACACCGGGGAGCTGTTTTTT	CAISVDLNTGELFF
TRBV6-5	TRBJ1-2	NA	NA	TGTGCCAGCAGTTACTGGGGGGGCTACACCTTC	CASSYWGGYTF
TRBV5-1	TRBJ2-2	NA	TRBD1	TGCGCCAGCAGCTCGCCCCGGGACAGGGACACCGGGGAGCTGTTTTTT	CASSSPRDRDTGELFF
TRBV12-1	TRBJ2-1	NA	NA	TGTGCCAGCAGCTTACCGGCCTGCAATGAGCAGTTCTTC	CASSLPACNEQFF
TRBV2	TRBJ2-7	NA	TRBD2	TGTGCCAGCACTCCGGGTAGCGGGGCCTCCTACGAGCAGTACTTC	CASTPGSGASYEQYF
TRBV6-1	TRBJ2-7	NA	NA	TGTGCCAGCACCGACGGATCTTACGAGCAGTACTTC	CASTDGSYEQYF
TRBV9	TRBJ2-3	NA	TRBD2	TGTGCCAGCAGCGTAGGACTAGCGGGAGCTTTGACAGATACGCAGTATTTT	CASSVGLAGALTDTQYF